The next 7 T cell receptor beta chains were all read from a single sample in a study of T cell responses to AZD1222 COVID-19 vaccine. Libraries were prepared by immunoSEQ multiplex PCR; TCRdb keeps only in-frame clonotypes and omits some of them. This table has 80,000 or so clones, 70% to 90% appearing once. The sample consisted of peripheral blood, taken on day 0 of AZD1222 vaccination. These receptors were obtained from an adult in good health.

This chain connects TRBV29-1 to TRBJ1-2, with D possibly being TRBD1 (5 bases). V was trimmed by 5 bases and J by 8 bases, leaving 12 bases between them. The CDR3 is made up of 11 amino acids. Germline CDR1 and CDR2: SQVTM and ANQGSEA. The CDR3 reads CSVQGMIGYTF. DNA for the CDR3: TGCAGCGTTCAGGGCATGATCGGCTACACCTTC. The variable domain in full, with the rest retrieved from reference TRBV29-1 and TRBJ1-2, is SAVISQKPSRDICQRGTSLTIQCQVDSQVTMMFWYRQQPGQSLTLIATANQGSEATYESGFVIDKFPISRPNLTFSTLTVSNMSPEDSSIYLCSVQGMIGYTFGSGTRLTVV.

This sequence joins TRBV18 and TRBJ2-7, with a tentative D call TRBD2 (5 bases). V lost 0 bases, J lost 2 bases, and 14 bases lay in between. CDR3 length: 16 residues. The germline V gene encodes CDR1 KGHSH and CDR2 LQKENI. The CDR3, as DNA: TGTGCCAGCTCACCACCCGTTAGCGACCCGACCTACGAGCAGTACTTC. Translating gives CASSPPVSDPTYEQYF.

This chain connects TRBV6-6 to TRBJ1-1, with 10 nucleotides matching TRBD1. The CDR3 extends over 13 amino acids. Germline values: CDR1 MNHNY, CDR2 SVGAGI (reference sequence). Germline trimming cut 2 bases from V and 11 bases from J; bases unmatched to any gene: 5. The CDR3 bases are TGTGCCAGCAGTTACGCCGGGACAGGGGCCGCTTTCTTT. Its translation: CASSYAGTGAAFF.

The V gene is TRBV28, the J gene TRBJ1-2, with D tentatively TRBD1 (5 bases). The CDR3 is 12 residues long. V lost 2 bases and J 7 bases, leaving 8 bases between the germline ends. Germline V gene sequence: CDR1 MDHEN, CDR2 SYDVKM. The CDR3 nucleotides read TGTGCCAGCAGTTTAGGGGCCTCTGGCTACACCTTC. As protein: CASSLGASGYTF.

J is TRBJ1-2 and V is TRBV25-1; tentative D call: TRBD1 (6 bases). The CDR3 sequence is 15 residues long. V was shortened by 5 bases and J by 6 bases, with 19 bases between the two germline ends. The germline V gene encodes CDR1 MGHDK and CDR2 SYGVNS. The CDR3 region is CASSPPGSGENGYTF. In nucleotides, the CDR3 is TGTGCCAGCAGTCCCCCGGGGTCAGGGGAGAATGGCTACACCTTC.

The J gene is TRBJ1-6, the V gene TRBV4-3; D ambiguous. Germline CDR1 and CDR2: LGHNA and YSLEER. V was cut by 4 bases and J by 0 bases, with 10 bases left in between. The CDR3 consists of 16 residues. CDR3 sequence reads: CASSRAWSSYNSPLHF. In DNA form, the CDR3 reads TGCGCCAGCAGCCGAGCATGGAGCTCCTATAATTCACCCCTCCACTTT.

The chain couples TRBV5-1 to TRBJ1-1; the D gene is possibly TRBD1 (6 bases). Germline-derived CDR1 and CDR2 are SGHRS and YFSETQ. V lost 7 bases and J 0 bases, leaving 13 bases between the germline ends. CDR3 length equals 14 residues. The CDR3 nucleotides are TGCGCCAGCCGGGGGGCCTTTATGAACACTGAAGCTTTCTTT. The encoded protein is CASRGAFMNTEAFF.